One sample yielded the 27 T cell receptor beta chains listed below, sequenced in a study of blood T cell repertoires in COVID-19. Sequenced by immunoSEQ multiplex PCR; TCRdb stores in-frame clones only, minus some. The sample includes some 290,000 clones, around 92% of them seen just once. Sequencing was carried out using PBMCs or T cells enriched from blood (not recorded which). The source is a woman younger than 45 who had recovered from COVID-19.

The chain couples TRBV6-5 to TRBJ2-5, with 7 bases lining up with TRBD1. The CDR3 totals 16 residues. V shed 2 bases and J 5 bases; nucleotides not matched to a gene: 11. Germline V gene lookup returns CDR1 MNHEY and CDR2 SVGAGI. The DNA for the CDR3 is TGTGCCAGCAGTTACGGGGCAGGGGGTTCGGGGGAGACCCAGTACTTC. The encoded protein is CASSYGAGGSGETQYF.

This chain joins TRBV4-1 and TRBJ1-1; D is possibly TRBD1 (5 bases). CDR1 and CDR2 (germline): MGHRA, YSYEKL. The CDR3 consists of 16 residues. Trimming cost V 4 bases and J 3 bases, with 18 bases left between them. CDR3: CASSPGLVQGYTEAFF. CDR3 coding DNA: TGCGCCAGCAGCCCAGGTTTGGTCCAGGGATACACTGAAGCTTTCTTT.

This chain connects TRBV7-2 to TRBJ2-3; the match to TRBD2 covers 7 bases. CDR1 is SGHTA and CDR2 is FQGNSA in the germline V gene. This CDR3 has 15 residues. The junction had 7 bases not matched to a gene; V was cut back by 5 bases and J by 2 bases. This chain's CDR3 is CASSPKRDPTDTQYF. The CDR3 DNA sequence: TGTGCCAGCAGCCCCAAGCGGGACCCCACAGATACGCAGTATTTT.

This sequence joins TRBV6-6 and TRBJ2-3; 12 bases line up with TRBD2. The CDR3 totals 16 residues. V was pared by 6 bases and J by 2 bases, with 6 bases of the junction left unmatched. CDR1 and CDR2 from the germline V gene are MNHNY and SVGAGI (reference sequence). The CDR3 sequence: CASSLGLAGNTDTQYF. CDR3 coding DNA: TGTGCCAGCAGCCTTGGACTAGCGGGAAACACAGATACGCAGTATTTT.

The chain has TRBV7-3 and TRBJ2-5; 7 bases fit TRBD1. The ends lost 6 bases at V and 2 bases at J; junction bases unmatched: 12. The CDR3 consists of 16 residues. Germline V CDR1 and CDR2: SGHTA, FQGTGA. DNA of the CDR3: TGTGCCAGCAGTTTCATCGCAGGGGGAGAACAAGAGACCCAGTACTTC. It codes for CASSFIAGGEQETQYF. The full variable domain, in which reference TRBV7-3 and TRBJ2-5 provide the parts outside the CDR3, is GAGVSQTPSNKVTEKGKYVELRCDPISGHTALYWYRQSLGQGPEFLIYFQGTGAADDSGLPNDRFFAVRPEGSVSTLKIQRTERGDSAVYLCASSFIAGGEQETQYFGPGTRLLVL.

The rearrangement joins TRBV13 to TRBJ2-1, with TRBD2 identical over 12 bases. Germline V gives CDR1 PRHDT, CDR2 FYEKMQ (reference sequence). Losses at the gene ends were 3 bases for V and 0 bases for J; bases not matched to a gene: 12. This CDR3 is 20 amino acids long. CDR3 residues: CASSFFDGLAGLSSYNEQFF. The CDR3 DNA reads TGTGCCAGCAGCTTTTTCGACGGACTAGCGGGGTTAAGCTCCTACAATGAGCAGTTCTTC. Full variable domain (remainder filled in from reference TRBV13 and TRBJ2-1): AAGVIQSPRHLIKEKRETATLKCYPIPRHDTVYWYQQGPGQDPQFLISFYEKMQSDKGSIPDRFSAQQFSDYHSELNMSSLELGDSALYFCASSFFDGLAGLSSYNEQFFGPGTRLTVL.

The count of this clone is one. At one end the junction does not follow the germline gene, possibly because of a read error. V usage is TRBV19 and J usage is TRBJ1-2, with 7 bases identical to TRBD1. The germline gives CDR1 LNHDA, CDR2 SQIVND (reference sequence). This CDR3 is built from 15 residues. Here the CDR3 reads CASSTTGTADYGYTF. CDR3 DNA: TGTGCCAGCAGTACGACCGGGACAGCGGACTATGGCTACACCTTC. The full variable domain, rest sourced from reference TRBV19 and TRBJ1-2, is DGGITQSPKYLFRKEGQNVTLSCEQNLNHDAMYWYRQDPGQGLRLIYYSQIVNDFQKGDIAEGYSVSREKKESFPLTVTSAQKNPTAFYLCASSTTGTADYGYTFGSGTRLTVV.

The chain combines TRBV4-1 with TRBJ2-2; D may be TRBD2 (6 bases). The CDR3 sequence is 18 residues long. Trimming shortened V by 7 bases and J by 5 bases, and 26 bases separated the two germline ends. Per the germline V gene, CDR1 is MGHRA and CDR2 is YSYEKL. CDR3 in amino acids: CASNTPSDYPRGTGELFF. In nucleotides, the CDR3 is TGCGCCAGCAATACCCCGTCGGACTACCCCCGAGGGACCGGGGAGCTGTTTTTT.

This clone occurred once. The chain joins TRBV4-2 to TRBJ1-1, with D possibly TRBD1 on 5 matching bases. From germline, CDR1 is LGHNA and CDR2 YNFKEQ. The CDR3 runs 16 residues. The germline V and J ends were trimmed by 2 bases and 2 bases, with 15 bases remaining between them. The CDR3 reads CASSQPYDSPNTEAFF. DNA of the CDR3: TGTGCCAGCAGCCAACCCTACGACAGCCCCAACACTGAAGCTTTCTTT.

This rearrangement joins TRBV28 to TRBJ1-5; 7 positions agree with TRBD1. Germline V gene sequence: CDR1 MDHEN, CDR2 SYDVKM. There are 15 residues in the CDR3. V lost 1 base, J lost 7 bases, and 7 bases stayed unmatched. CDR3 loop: CASSLLRGPGQPQHF. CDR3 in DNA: TGTGCCAGCAGTTTATTAAGGGGGCCGGGGCAGCCCCAGCATTTT.

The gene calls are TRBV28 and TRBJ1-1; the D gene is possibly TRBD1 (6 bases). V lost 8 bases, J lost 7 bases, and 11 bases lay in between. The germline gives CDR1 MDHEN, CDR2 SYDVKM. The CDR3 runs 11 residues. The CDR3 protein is CASSQGNEAFF. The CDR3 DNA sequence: TGTGCCAGCTCACAGGGAAATGAAGCTTTCTTT.

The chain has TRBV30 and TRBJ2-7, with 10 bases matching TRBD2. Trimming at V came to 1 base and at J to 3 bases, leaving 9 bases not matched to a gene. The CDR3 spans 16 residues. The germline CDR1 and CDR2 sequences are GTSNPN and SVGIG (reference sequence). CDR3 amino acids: CAWSDKGLAAHYEQYF. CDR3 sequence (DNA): TGTGCCTGGAGTGACAAAGGACTAGCGGCCCACTACGAGCAGTACTTC. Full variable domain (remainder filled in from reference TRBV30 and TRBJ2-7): SQTIHQWPATLVQPVGSPLSLECTVEGTSNPNLYWYRQAAGRGLQLLFYSVGIGQISSEVPQNLSASRPQDRQFILSSKKLLLSDSGFYLCAWSDKGLAAHYEQYFGPGTRLTVT.

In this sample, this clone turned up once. CDR3 DNA: TGTGCCAGCAGTTACCATGTGCCAGGATACTCCTACGAGCAGTACTTC. It specifies CASSYHVPGYSYEQYF. V usage is TRBV6-5 and J usage is TRBJ2-7; D is uncertain. Germline V CDR1 and CDR2: MNHEY, SVGAGI. The CDR3 has 16 amino acids. V lost 2 bases, J lost 0 bases, and 14 bases lay in between.

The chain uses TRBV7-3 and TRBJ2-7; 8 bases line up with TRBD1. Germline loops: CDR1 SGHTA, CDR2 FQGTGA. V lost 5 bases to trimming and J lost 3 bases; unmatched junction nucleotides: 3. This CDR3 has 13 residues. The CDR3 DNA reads TGTGCCAGCAGCCCCGGACAGGGCTACGAGCAGTACTTC. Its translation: CASSPGQGYEQYF.

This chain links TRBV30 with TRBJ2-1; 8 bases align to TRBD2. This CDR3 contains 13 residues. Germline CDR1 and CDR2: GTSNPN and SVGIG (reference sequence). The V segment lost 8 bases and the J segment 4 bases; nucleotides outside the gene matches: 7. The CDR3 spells CAGGRLGYNEQFF. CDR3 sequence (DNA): TGTGCCGGCGGGAGGTTGGGGTACAATGAGCAGTTCTTC.

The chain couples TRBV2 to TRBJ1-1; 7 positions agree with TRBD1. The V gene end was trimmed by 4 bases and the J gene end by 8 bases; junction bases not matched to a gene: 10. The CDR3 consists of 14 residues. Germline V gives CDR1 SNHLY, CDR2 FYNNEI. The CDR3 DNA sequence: TGTGCCAGCAGTGTTTACAGGGGACTCGTCGAAGCTTTCTTT. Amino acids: CASSVYRGLVEAFF. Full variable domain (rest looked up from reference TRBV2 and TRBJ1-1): EPEVTQTPSHQVTQMGQEVILRCVPISNHLYFYWYRQILGQKVEFLVSFYNNEISEKSEIFDDQFSVERPDGSNFTLKIRSTKLEDSAMYFCASSVYRGLVEAFFGQGTRLTVV.

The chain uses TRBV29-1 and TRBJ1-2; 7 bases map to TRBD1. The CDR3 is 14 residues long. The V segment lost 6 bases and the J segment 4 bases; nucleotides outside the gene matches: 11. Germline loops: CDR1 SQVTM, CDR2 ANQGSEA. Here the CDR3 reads CSVTGQNYLYGYTF. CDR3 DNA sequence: TGCAGCGTGACGGGACAGAACTACCTCTATGGCTACACCTTC.

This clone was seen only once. The CDR3 is CAWSGEGGNTEAFF. For the CDR3, the DNA is TGTGCCTGGAGTGGTGAGGGCGGGAATACTGAAGCTTTCTTT. J is TRBJ1-1 and V is TRBV30; D gene ambiguous. CDR1 and CDR2 from the germline V gene are GTSNPN and SVGIG (reference sequence). Trimming took 1 base from V and 5 from J, leaving 14 bases between them. The CDR3 extends over 14 amino acids.

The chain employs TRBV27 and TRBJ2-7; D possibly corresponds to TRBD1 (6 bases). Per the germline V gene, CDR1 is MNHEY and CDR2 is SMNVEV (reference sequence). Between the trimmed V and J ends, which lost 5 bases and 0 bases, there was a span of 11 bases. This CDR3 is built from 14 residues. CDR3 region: CASSPRTDSYEQYF. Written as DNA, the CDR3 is TGTGCCAGCAGTCCCCGGACAGACTCCTACGAGCAGTACTTC.

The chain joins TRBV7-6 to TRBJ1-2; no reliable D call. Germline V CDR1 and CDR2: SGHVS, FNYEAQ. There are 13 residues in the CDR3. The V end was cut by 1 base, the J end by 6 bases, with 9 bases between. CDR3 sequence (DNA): TGTGCCAGCAGCTTAGAAGGGAGGAATGGCTACACCTTC. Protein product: CASSLEGRNGYTF.

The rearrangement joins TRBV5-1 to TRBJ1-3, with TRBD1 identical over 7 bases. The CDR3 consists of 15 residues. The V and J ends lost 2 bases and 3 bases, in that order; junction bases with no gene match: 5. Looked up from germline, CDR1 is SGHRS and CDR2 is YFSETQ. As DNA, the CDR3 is TGCGCCAGCAGCTTAGGACAGGAAGGTGGAAACACCATATATTTT. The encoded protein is CASSLGQEGGNTIYF.

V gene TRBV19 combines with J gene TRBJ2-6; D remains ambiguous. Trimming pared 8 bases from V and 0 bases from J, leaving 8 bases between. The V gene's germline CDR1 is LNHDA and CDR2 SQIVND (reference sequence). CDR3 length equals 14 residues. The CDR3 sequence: CASLESSGANVLTF. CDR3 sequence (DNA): TGTGCCAGTTTAGAAAGCTCTGGGGCCAACGTCCTGACTTTC. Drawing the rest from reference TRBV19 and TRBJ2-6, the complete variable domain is DGGITQSPKYLFRKEGQNVTLSCEQNLNHDAMYWYRQDPGQGLRLIYYSQIVNDFQKGDIAEGYSVSREKKESFPLTVTSAQKNPTAFYLCASLESSGANVLTFGAGSRLTVL.

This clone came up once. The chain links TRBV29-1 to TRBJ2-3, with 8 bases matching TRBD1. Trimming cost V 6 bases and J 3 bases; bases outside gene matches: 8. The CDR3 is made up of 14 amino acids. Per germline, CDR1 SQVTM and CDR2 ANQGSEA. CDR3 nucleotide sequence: TGCAGCGTAGTAGGACAGGGTAGTACAGATACGCAGTATTTT. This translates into CSVVGQGSTDTQYF.

The CDR3 region is CASSQQAVRYEQYF. Here the CDR3 DNA reads TGTGCCAGCAGCCAACAGGCGGTTCGGTACGAGCAGTACTTC. This chain connects TRBV7-9 to TRBJ2-7; maybe TRBD1 (5 bases). V lost 5 bases and J lost 4, with 15 bases in between. The CDR3 totals 14 residues. Germline V gene data show CDR1 as SEHNR and CDR2 as FQNEAQ (reference sequence).

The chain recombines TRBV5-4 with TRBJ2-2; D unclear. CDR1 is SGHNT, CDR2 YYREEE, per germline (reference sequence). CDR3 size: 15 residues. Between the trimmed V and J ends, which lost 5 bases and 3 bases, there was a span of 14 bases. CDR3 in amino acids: CASSQEFTDTGELFF. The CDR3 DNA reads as TGTGCCAGCAGTCAAGAATTCACGGACACCGGGGAGCTGTTTTTT. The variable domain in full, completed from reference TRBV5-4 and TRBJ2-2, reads ETGVTQSPTHLIKTRGQQVTLRCSSQSGHNTVSWYQQALGQGPQFIFQYYREEENGRGNFPPRFSGLQFPNYSSELNVNALELDDSALYLCASSQEFTDTGELFFGEGSRLTVL.

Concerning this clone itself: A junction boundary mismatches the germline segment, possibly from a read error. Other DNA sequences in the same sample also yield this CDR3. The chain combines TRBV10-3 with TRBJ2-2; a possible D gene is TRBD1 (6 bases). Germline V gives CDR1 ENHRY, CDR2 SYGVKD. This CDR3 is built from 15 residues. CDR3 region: CATQQQGSNTGELFF. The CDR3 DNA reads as TGTGCCACCCAACAGCAGGGGTCGAACACCGGAGAGCTGTTTTTT.

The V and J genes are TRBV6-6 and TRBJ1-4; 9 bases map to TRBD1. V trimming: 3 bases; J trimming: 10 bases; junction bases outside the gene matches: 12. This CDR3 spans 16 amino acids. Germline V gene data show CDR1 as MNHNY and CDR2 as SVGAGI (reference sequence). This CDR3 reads CASSYSYDRGTPKLFF. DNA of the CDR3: TGTGCCAGCAGTTATTCATACGACAGGGGGACCCCAAAACTGTTTTTT.